The rows below give T cell receptor beta chains drawn from one sample of a study of tumor-infiltrating lymphocytes in oesophageal squamous cell carcinoma. Via MiXCR, TCRdb re-called the PCR reads, giving one row per CDR3 protein. Here the sample spans about 13,000 distinct CDR3 sequences, 51% being singletons. Material for sequencing was blood. The source is a female donor with esophageal squamous cell carcinoma. The CDR3 runs from the conserved cysteine through the conserved F or W. D genes are given only for firm matches. Only some rows state a clone size, as once, few, many or a class for expanded clones.

NA	TRBV7-2	NA	TRBJ2-1	CASSLHTGTNGQFF	TGTGCCAGCAGCTTACATACCGGGACAAATGGGCAGTTCTTC
TRBD1	TRBV7-3	NA	TRBJ2-7	CASSPTGTGANEQYF	TGTGCCAGCAGCCCAACCGGGACAGGCGCGAATGAGCAGTACTTC
NA	TRBV7-3	NA	TRBJ2-3	CASSLNGLTDTQYF	TGTGCCAGCAGCTTGAATGGCCTCACAGATACGCAGTATTTT
TRBD1	TRBV7-4	NA	TRBJ2-5	CASSLRRQGETQYF	TGTGCCAGCAGCTTGCGGAGACAGGGAGAGACCCAGTACTTC
TRBD2	TRBV7-3	NA	TRBJ2-1	CASSPVGGRQYNEQFF	TGTGCCAGCAGCCCCGTAGGCGGGAGGCAGTACAATGAGCAGTTCTTC
NA	TRBV28	NA	TRBJ2-7	CASSLADTRWVSYEQYF	TGTGCCAGCAGCTTAGCCGATACCAGGTGGGTCTCCTACGAGCAGTACTTC
NA	TRBV7-6	many	TRBJ2-7	CASSLVLSYEQYF	TGTGCCAGCAGCTTAGTTCTAAGCTACGAGCAGTACTTC
NA	TRBV11-3	once	TRBJ2-2	CASSLVLTGELFF	TGTGCCAGCAGCTTAGTCCTCACCGGGGAGCTGTTTTTT
NA	TRBV24-1	few	TRBJ2-3	CATSDLVSSTDTQYF	TGTGCCACCAGTGATTTGGTGTCTAGCACAGATACGCAGTATTTT
TRBD2	TRBV6-8	NA	TRBJ2-1	CASLGTSGRANEQFF	TGTGCCAGCCTCGGGACTAGCGGGAGGGCCAATGAGCAGTTCTTC
NA	TRBV27	medium-sized	TRBJ2-1	CASSWGTTAKQFF	TGTGCCAGCAGTTGGGGTACTACGGCAAAGCAGTTCTTC
NA	TRBV6-7	many	TRBJ1-4	CASSYSSGRTNEKLFF	TGTGCCAGCAGTTACTCGTCGGGACGGACTAATGAAAAACTGTTTTTT
NA	TRBV28	NA	TRBJ2-5	CASSLPGETQYF	TGTGCCAGCAGTTTACCTGGGGAGACCCAGTACTTC
NA	TRBV5-8	many	TRBJ1-6	CASSLGQTYNSPLHF	TGTGCCAGCAGCTTGGGACAGACCTATAATTCACCCCTCCACTTT
NA	TRBV7-9	medium-sized	TRBJ2-2	CASSLLLNTGELFF	TGTGCCAGCAGCTTACTATTGAACACCGGGGAGCTGTTTTTT
NA	TRBV7-2	few	TRBJ2-1	CASGSRGRNEQFF	TGTGCCAGCGGGAGCCGGGGCCGCAATGAGCAGTTCTTC
TRBD2	TRBV5-1	medium-sized	TRBJ2-6	CASSLGLAVSGANVLTF	TGCGCCAGCAGCTTGGGACTAGCCGTCTCTGGGGCCAACGTCCTGACTTTC
NA	TRBV11-2	NA	TRBJ2-5	CASSLNRVQETQYF	TGTGCCAGCAGCTTAAACAGGGTTCAAGAGACCCAGTACTTC
TRBD2	TRBV24-1	NA	TRBJ2-2	CATARTSNTGELFF	TGTGCCACGGCCAGGACTAGCAACACCGGGGAGCTGTTTTTT
NA	TRBV6-5	NA	TRBJ1-1	CASGVNTEAFF	TGTGCCAGCGGAGTGAACACTGAAGCTTTCTTT
TRBD1	TRBV7-2	many	TRBJ2-3	CASSARQGGSTDTQYF	TGTGCCAGCAGCGCTCGACAGGGTGGGAGCACAGATACGCAGTATTTT
TRBD2	TRBV6-1	medium-sized	TRBJ2-5	CASSLTPTSGVETQYF	TGTGCCAGCAGCCTCACCCCGACTAGCGGGGTTGAGACCCAGTACTTC
NA	TRBV6-9	few	TRBJ2-6	CASGKTGTLSGANVLTF	TGTGCCAGCGGTAAGACAGGGACTCTCTCTGGGGCCAACGTCCTGACTTTC
TRBD2	TRBV7-3	large	TRBJ2-3	CASSPSGGEDTQYF	TGTGCCAGCAGCCCTAGCGGGGGTGAAGATACGCAGTATTTT
TRBD2	TRBV10-1	many	TRBJ2-3	CASQKAGDGTDTQYF	TGCGCCAGCCAAAAAGCGGGAGACGGGACAGATACGCAGTATTTT
TRBD2	TRBV6-1	NA	TRBJ2-1	CASIHAGGNEQFF	TGTGCCAGCATTCATGCGGGAGGCAATGAGCAGTTCTTC
TRBD2	TRBV7-6	NA	TRBJ2-1	CASTPGLAGGPYNEQFF	TGTGCTAGCACACCGGGACTAGCGGGAGGGCCCTACAATGAGCAGTTCTTC
TRBD2	TRBV7-8	NA	TRBJ2-7	CASSSPGLADSYEQYF	TGTGCCAGCAGCTCACCGGGACTAGCCGACTCCTACGAGCAGTACTTC
NA	TRBV6-1	medium-sized	TRBJ1-2	CASSEQGFGGYTF	TGTGCCAGCAGTGAACAGGGATTTGGTGGCTACACCTTC
NA	TRBV7-6	few	TRBJ2-5	CASSLQVRRETQYF	TGTGCCAGCAGCTTACAGGTCCGGAGAGAGACCCAGTACTTC
NA	TRBV5-6	NA	TRBJ2-1	CASSFFNEQFF	TGTGCCAGCAGCTTTTTCAATGAGCAGTTCTTC
NA	TRBV7-2	NA	TRBJ2-5	CASSLMGRAETQYF	TGTGCCAGCAGCTTAATGGGAAGGGCTGAGACCCAGTACTTC
NA	TRBV20-1	NA	TRBJ2-7	CSARDPNGWRQGPYEQYF	TGCAGTGCTAGAGATCCGAACGGGTGGAGGCAGGGCCCCTACGAGCAGTACTTC
TRBD1	TRBV7-6	NA	TRBJ2-7	CASSRDRESEQYF	TGTGCCAGCAGCCGGGACAGGGAGTCCGAGCAGTACTTC
NA	TRBV7-7	NA	TRBJ2-7	CASSLFPGYYEQYF	TGTGCTAGCAGCTTATTCCCCGGGTACTATGAGCAGTACTTC
NA	TRBV7-6	NA	TRBJ2-1	CASTPDSSYNEQFF	TGTGCCAGCACCCCCGATAGTTCCTACAATGAGCAGTTCTTC
TRBD1	TRBV7-2	NA	TRBJ2-7	CASSTTRGSDEQYF	TGTGCCAGCAGCACAACCAGGGGGAGCGACGAGCAGTACTTC
NA	TRBV7-3	NA	TRBJ2-7	CASSLTSQGYNEQYF	TGTGCCAGCAGCTTAACGTCTCAAGGCTACAATGAGCAGTACTTC
TRBD2	TRBV7-3	medium-sized	TRBJ2-2	CASSPRAGLASGELFF	TGTGCCAGCAGCCCTCGGGCGGGACTAGCTTCCGGGGAGCTGTTTTTT
TRBD2	TRBV19	many	TRBJ2-2	CASSLLAGANTGELFF	TGTGCCAGTAGTCTACTAGCGGGGGCGAACACCGGGGAGCTGTTTTTT
NA	TRBV5-1	many	TRBJ1-6	CASSLGGAQYNSPLHF	TGCGCCAGCAGCTTGGGGGGGGCGCAGTATAATTCACCCCTCCACTTT
NA	TRBV7-9	few	TRBJ1-2	CASSSGQSNYGYTF	TGTGCCAGCAGCTCAGGACAGTCTAACTATGGCTACACCTTC
NA	TRBV7-3	few	TRBJ2-1	CASSSGGGGLGNEQFF	TGTGCCAGCAGCTCAGGGGGTGGGGGGCTGGGGAATGAGCAGTTCTTC
NA	TRBV7-2	NA	TRBJ2-3	CASSHPTRPTDTQYF	TGTGCCAGCAGCCACCCTACTAGACCCACAGATACGCAGTATTTT
NA	TRBV4-1	few	TRBJ1-2	CASSQDIEFYGYTF	TGTGCCAGCAGCCAAGATATCGAGTTCTATGGCTACACCTTC
NA	TRBV11-2	medium-sized	TRBJ2-5	CASSFSMSPAQETQYF	TGTGCCAGCAGCTTCTCCATGTCTCCGGCACAAGAGACCCAGTACTTC
NA	TRBV28	NA	TRBJ1-6	CASRSGGPLGAYEQHF	TGTGCCAGCAGATCCGGGGGCCCTCTCGGGGCTTACGAGCAGCACTTT
TRBD2	TRBV7-3	NA	TRBJ2-1	CASSLTASSGRGDEQFF	TGTGCCAGCAGCTTAACTGCCTCTAGCGGGAGGGGGGATGAGCAGTTCTTC
NA	TRBV7-6	NA	TRBJ2-5	CASSPMGETQYF	TGTGCCAGCAGCCCAATGGGGGAGACCCAGTACTTC
TRBD2	TRBV7-3	NA	TRBJ2-5	CASSFGHGLAGGGEQYF	TGTGCCAGCAGCTTTGGTCACGGACTAGCGGGAGGAGGGGAGCAGTACTTC